These T cell receptor beta chains were read from a single sample in a study of metastatic and nonmetastatic thyroid tumors. TCRdb re-called the PCR reads via MiXCR. The sample carries approximately 70,000 clones, less than 5% recorded once. Specimen: blood. Every receptor here comes from a female donor with papillary thyroid cancer or a benign thyroid nodule (not recorded which). Some clones in this sample may be carry-over from other donors' samples. CDR3s include the opening cysteine and the closing phenylalanine or tryptophan. The D gene is left open where the match is weak. Not all rows give a size; the values are once, few, many and, for expanded clones, a class.

D gene: .; J gene: TRBJ2-7; clone size: many; V gene: TRBV2; CDR3 DNA: TGTGCCAGCAGTGAAAGAGGGAACGAGCAGTACTTC; CDR3 protein: CASSERGNEQYF
D gene: TRBD1; J gene: TRBJ2-5; clone size: .; V gene: TRBV20-1; CDR3 DNA: TGCAGTGCTAGGATGGGACAGCCCCAAGAGACCCAGTACTTC; CDR3 protein: CSARMGQPQETQYF
D gene: TRBD1; J gene: TRBJ1-2; clone size: few; V gene: TRBV28; CDR3 DNA: TGTGCCAGCAGCACGATCAAAGGTCCGGGACAGTATAACTTCTATGGCTACACCTTC; CDR3 protein: CASSTIKGPGQYNFYGYTF
D gene: .; J gene: TRBJ2-5; clone size: few; V gene: TRBV6-5; CDR3 DNA: TGTGCCAGCAGTTCATGGACGGGTCAAGATACTCAGTACTTC; CDR3 protein: CASSSWTGQDTQYF
D gene: TRBD1; J gene: TRBJ1-6; clone size: many; V gene: TRBV19; CDR3 DNA: TGTGCCAGTAGTGTCAAACAGGGGGCTGATACACCCCTCCACTTT; CDR3 protein: CASSVKQGADTPLHF
D gene: .; J gene: TRBJ2-7; clone size: .; V gene: TRBV27; CDR3 DNA: TGTGCCAGCAGTCCCACTGCCCCCACAGTGAACGAGCAGTACTTC; CDR3 protein: CASSPTAPTVNEQYF
D gene: .; J gene: TRBJ1-6; clone size: many; V gene: TRBV7-9; CDR3 DNA: TGTGCCAGCAGCACGGACCCCCGGAATTCACCCCTCCACTTT; CDR3 protein: CASSTDPRNSPLHF
D gene: .; J gene: TRBJ2-5; clone size: many; V gene: TRBV20-1; CDR3 DNA: TGCAGTGCACCCTCGACTAGGGGTGGGGAGACCCAGTACTTC; CDR3 protein: CSAPSTRGGETQYF
D gene: .; J gene: TRBJ2-7; clone size: few; V gene: TRBV7-8; CDR3 DNA: TGTGCCAGCAGCTTGGCGGCGAGAGGGGCCTACGAGCAGTACTTC; CDR3 protein: CASSLAARGAYEQYF
D gene: TRBD1; J gene: TRBJ2-7; clone size: many; V gene: TRBV5-1; CDR3 DNA: TGCGCCAGCAGCCCAGGGGACAGCCGCCAGCAGTACTTC; CDR3 protein: CASSPGDSRQQYF
D gene: .; J gene: TRBJ2-7; clone size: many; V gene: TRBV11-3; CDR3 DNA: TGTGCCAGCAGCTCGCAGGGGACGAATGAGCAGTACTTC; CDR3 protein: CASSSQGTNEQYF
D gene: .; J gene: TRBJ2-4; clone size: few; V gene: TRBV20-1; CDR3 DNA: TGCAGTGATAGAGATCTGGACGGACCGGGGAACATTCAGTACTTC; CDR3 protein: CSDRDLDGPGNIQYF
D gene: .; J gene: TRBJ1-5; clone size: many; V gene: TRBV15; CDR3 DNA: TGTGCCACCAGCAGATCCAGGGAGGACCAGCCCCAGCATTTT; CDR3 protein: CATSRSREDQPQHF
D gene: .; J gene: TRBJ1-6; clone size: .; V gene: TRBV6-5; CDR3 DNA: TGTGCCAGCAGTTCCCAGGCAGGGAATTCACCCCTCCACTTT; CDR3 protein: CASSSQAGNSPLHF
D gene: .; J gene: TRBJ2-1; clone size: many; V gene: TRBV5-1; CDR3 DNA: TGCGCCAGCAGCTTGGAGGCATTCGGTAGCTCCTACAATGAGCAGTTCTTC; CDR3 protein: CASSLEAFGSSYNEQFF
D gene: .; J gene: TRBJ1-1; clone size: few; V gene: TRBV6-1; CDR3 DNA: TGCGCCAGCAGTACAGGGTCCCATGAAGCTTTCTTT; CDR3 protein: CASSTGSHEAFF
D gene: TRBD1; J gene: TRBJ2-7; clone size: many; V gene: TRBV6-1; CDR3 DNA: TGTGCCAGCAGTGAACAACCCGGGACAGGTTTAGGCGAGCAGTACTTC; CDR3 protein: CASSEQPGTGLGEQYF
D gene: TRBD2; J gene: TRBJ2-7; clone size: many; V gene: TRBV20-1; CDR3 DNA: TGCAGTGCTAGATCTCCTAGCGGCTCCTACGAGCAGTACTTC; CDR3 protein: CSARSPSGSYEQYF
D gene: .; J gene: TRBJ2-3; clone size: many; V gene: TRBV30; CDR3 DNA: TGTGCCTGGAGTGTAGGCAGACACTCTAGCACAGATACGCAGTATTTT; CDR3 protein: CAWSVGRHSSTDTQYF
D gene: TRBD2; J gene: TRBJ2-1; clone size: many; V gene: TRBV6-1; CDR3 DNA: TGTGCCAGCAGTTCCCTAGCACTAGCGGGAGCCTACAATGAGCAGTTCTTC; CDR3 protein: CASSSLALAGAYNEQFF
D gene: .; J gene: TRBJ2-3; clone size: many; V gene: TRBV6-1; CDR3 DNA: TGTGCCAGCGGCGACAGATACACAGATACGCAGTATTTT; CDR3 protein: CASGDRYTDTQYF
D gene: .; J gene: TRBJ1-4; clone size: many; V gene: TRBV30; CDR3 DNA: TGTGCCTGGAACACGGGAGGGATGACTGAAAAACTGTTTTTT; CDR3 protein: CAWNTGGMTEKLFF
D gene: TRBD1; J gene: TRBJ1-2; clone size: many; V gene: TRBV10-2; CDR3 DNA: TGCGCCAGCAGTGAGACCGGGACAGGGAATGGCTACACCTTC; CDR3 protein: CASSETGTGNGYTF
D gene: .; J gene: TRBJ2-3; clone size: many; V gene: TRBV5-1; CDR3 DNA: TGCGCCAGCAGCTTGGCCACAGGGCTCACAGATACGCAGTATTTT; CDR3 protein: CASSLATGLTDTQYF
D gene: .; J gene: TRBJ2-7; clone size: few; V gene: TRBV6-5; CDR3 DNA: TGTGCCAGCAGTTACACCTCCTACGAGCAGTACTTC; CDR3 protein: CASSYTSYEQYF
D gene: .; J gene: TRBJ2-2; clone size: many; V gene: TRBV6-4; CDR3 DNA: TGTGCCAGCAGTGACTCGACTAGCACCGGGGAGCTGTTTTTT; CDR3 protein: CASSDSTSTGELFF
D gene: TRBD1; J gene: TRBJ2-7; clone size: many; V gene: TRBV7-9; CDR3 DNA: TGTGCCAGCAGCTTAGTTATCGGGGACAGGAACGAGCAGTACTTC; CDR3 protein: CASSLVIGDRNEQYF
D gene: .; J gene: TRBJ2-5; clone size: many; V gene: TRBV7-9; CDR3 DNA: TGTGCCAGCACCAACCTCCGGCTAGCCGATCCAGGGACCCAGTACTTC; CDR3 protein: CASTNLRLADPGTQYF
D gene: .; J gene: TRBJ1-1; clone size: many; V gene: TRBV4-1; CDR3 DNA: TGCGCCAGCAGCCAGGTTGCGGGACTCAAGAACACTGAAGCTTTCTTT; CDR3 protein: CASSQVAGLKNTEAFF
D gene: TRBD1; J gene: TRBJ1-2; clone size: many; V gene: TRBV3-1; CDR3 DNA: TGTGCCAGCAGCACTGCAGGGGGGAAGTATGGCTACACCTTC; CDR3 protein: CASSTAGGKYGYTF
D gene: TRBD2; J gene: TRBJ2-7; clone size: .; V gene: TRBV20-1; CDR3 DNA: TGCAGTGCTTACCCCCTAGCGGGGGGTTACGAGCAGTACTTC; CDR3 protein: CSAYPLAGGYEQYF
D gene: .; J gene: TRBJ1-1; clone size: .; V gene: TRBV28; CDR3 DNA: TGTGCCAGCAGACCTCCTCCAGGATGGAACACTGAAGCTTTCTTT; CDR3 protein: CASRPPPGWNTEAFF
D gene: TRBD1; J gene: TRBJ2-1; clone size: few; V gene: TRBV7-3; CDR3 DNA: TGTGCCAGCAGCTTAGACAGGGAACATGAGCAGTTCTTC; CDR3 protein: CASSLDREHEQFF
D gene: .; J gene: TRBJ1-1; clone size: many; V gene: TRBV7-2; CDR3 DNA: TGTGCCAGCAGCTTCCGGGGGAACACTGAAGCTTTCTTT; CDR3 protein: CASSFRGNTEAFF
D gene: .; J gene: TRBJ2-6; clone size: .; V gene: TRBV28; CDR3 DNA: TGTGCCAGCAGCCAAGGTGGCGCATCTGGGGCCAACGTCCTGACTTTC; CDR3 protein: CASSQGGASGANVLTF
D gene: .; J gene: TRBJ1-2; clone size: many; V gene: TRBV13; CDR3 DNA: TGTGCCAGCAGCTTAGGATCCCCTAACTATGGCTACACCTTC; CDR3 protein: CASSLGSPNYGYTF
D gene: .; J gene: TRBJ2-1; clone size: many; V gene: TRBV6-2/TRBV6-3; CDR3 DNA: TGTGCCAGCACCCGAGGGGGGGGGGGCTACAATGAGCAGTTCTTC; CDR3 protein: CASTRGGGGYNEQFF
D gene: .; J gene: TRBJ2-1; clone size: .; V gene: TRBV6-2/TRBV6-3; CDR3 DNA: TGTGCCAGCACCCAGCAGGAATACAATGAGCAGTTCTTC; CDR3 protein: CASTQQEYNEQFF
D gene: .; J gene: TRBJ1-2; clone size: few; V gene: TRBV5-1; CDR3 DNA: TGCGCCAGCAGACAGCTAGGGTTGTACTATGGCTACACCTTC; CDR3 protein: CASRQLGLYYGYTF
D gene: TRBD2; J gene: TRBJ2-1; clone size: many; V gene: TRBV2; CDR3 DNA: TGTGCCAGCCAGGGACTAGCAGAAGGTTTGGGGCAGTTCTTC; CDR3 protein: CASQGLAEGLGQFF
D gene: .; J gene: TRBJ1-3; clone size: many; V gene: TRBV7-9; CDR3 DNA: TGTGCCAGCAGCTTAGCAGGGGTTTCTGGAAACACCATATATTTT; CDR3 protein: CASSLAGVSGNTIYF
D gene: TRBD2; J gene: TRBJ2-1; clone size: many; V gene: TRBV9; CDR3 DNA: TGTGCCAGCAGCGGGGGCCAGGTGTTAGCGGGATTTTACAATGAGCAGTTCTTC; CDR3 protein: CASSGGQVLAGFYNEQFF
D gene: TRBD2; J gene: TRBJ2-7; clone size: few; V gene: TRBV12-5; CDR3 DNA: TGTGCTAGTGCTGGGAGTACTAGCGAAGAGCAGTACTTC; CDR3 protein: CASAGSTSEEQYF
D gene: TRBD2; J gene: TRBJ2-5; clone size: many; V gene: TRBV7-9; CDR3 DNA: TGTGCCAGCAGCTTAGGACTAGCGGTAGAGACCCAGTACTTC; CDR3 protein: CASSLGLAVETQYF
D gene: TRBD1; J gene: TRBJ1-2; clone size: few; V gene: TRBV6-2/TRBV6-3; CDR3 DNA: TGTGCCAGCAGGGGGACAGGCTCTAACTATGGCTACACCTTC; CDR3 protein: CASRGTGSNYGYTF
D gene: TRBD2; J gene: TRBJ2-5; clone size: .; V gene: TRBV7-9; CDR3 DNA: TGTGCCACCAGCACCAGTCGCGGGGGGGGCCAAGAGACCCAGTACTTC; CDR3 protein: CATSTSRGGGQETQYF